This T cell receptor (beta chain) was profiled in a study of shared clonotypes between healthy human individuals. Study observations and caveats: For naive CD4 cells, approximately 4.8% of clonotypes were shared across a few donors.

Sequencing was performed with immunoSEQ multiplex PCR; in TCRdb, only in-frame clones are kept and a portion is missing. The sample has approximately 980,000 clones; 70% to 85% are singletons. Comment on this clone: Its cognate antigen is unknown.

The germline V gene has CDR1 SEHNR and CDR2 FQNEAQ (reference sequence). The length of the CDR3 is 15 residues. V lost 4 bases, J lost 5 bases, and 4 bases stayed unmatched. This rearrangement joins TRBV7-9 to TRBJ1-5; 11 nucleotides agree with TRBD1. The sample taken for sequencing was memory CD4+ T cells sorted from blood. Subset meaning: CD45RA-negative fraction. The clonotype was recovered from a young man in good health. In DNA form, the CDR3 reads TGTGCCAGCAGCTCCGGACAGGGGGCGTATCAGCCCCAGCATTTT. Its translation is CASSSGQGAYQPQHF.